A single sample is the source of the 16 T cell receptor beta chains below, sequenced in a study of T-cell memory formation after mild COVID-19. TCRdb reprocessed the 5' RACE reads via MiXCR and lists one record per CDR3 protein. This table has 55,000 to 65,000 distinct CDR3 sequences, over 7.5% appearing once. Sequencing used PBMCs or a T cell subset sorted from them (not recorded which). The receptor set was obtained from a man between 18 and 35 years old who had mild COVID-19 (a few samples of this study predate the infection). Cell type and time point are not known.

The J gene is TRBJ2-4, the V gene TRBV12-3 or TRBV12-4, with D possibly being TRBD1 (5 bases). This CDR3 has 13 amino acids. V lost 9 bases and J lost 0, with 9 bases in between. Written as DNA, the CDR3 is TGTGCCAGTAGGGGCCTAGCCAAAAACATTCAGTACTTC. This encodes CASRGLAKNIQYF.

To note about this clonotype: A much larger clonotype is one base distant, so this may be a read error. V usage is TRBV7-2 and J usage is TRBJ2-3, with D possibly being TRBD1 (6 bases). Germline CDR1 is SGHTA and CDR2 is FQGNSA. Trimming cost V 6 bases and J 4 bases, with 14 bases left between them. This CDR3 comprises 14 residues. The CDR3 coding sequence is TGTGCCAGCAGAGACAGGATGAGGCCAGATACGCAGTATTTT. This gives the protein CASRDRMRPDTQYF.

The rearrangement joins TRBV3-1 to TRBJ2-1; TRBD1 matches 7 bases. The J segment lost 14 bases and the V segment lost 3 bases, leaving 7 bases of the junction unmatched. This CDR3 spans 12 amino acids. CDR1 and CDR2 (germline): LGHDT, YNNKEL (reference sequence). CDR3 protein: CASSQDTGDKFF. CDR3 coding DNA: TGTGCCAGCAGCCAGGACACAGGGGATAAGTTCTTC.

This clonotype was counted at least ten times. The J gene is TRBJ2-7, the V gene TRBV4-3, with 7 bases that match TRBD1. V gave up 4 bases and J gave up 2 bases; unmatched junction bases: 11. CDR1 LGHNA and CDR2 YSLEER come from the germline V gene. The CDR3 consists of 16 residues. CDR3 DNA: TGCGCCAGCAGCCGAGAGCATACAGGGGTAGCCTACGAGCAGTACTTC. Amino acid sequence: CASSREHTGVAYEQYF.

This clonotype was found many times. The CDR3 sequence is CASSVVAGTTEAFF. The CDR3 DNA is TGTGCCAGCAGCGTAGTGGCAGGGACCACTGAAGCTTTCTTT. The chain links TRBV9 to TRBJ1-1, with a possible D match to TRBD1 (5 bases). CDR1 is SGDLS and CDR2 is YYNGEE in the germline V gene. Trimming pared 0 bases from V and 4 bases from J, leaving 10 bases between. This CDR3 contains 14 residues. Drawing the rest from reference TRBV9 and TRBJ1-1, the complete variable domain is DSGVTQTPKHLITATGQRVTLRCSPRSGDLSVYWYQQSLDQGLQFLIQYYNGEERAKGNILERFSAQQFPDLHSELNLSSLELGDSALYFCASSVVAGTTEAFFGQGTRLTVV.

This clonotype appeared many times. The rearrangement uses TRBV7-8 and TRBJ1-5; 8 positions match TRBD1. Germline V gene data show CDR1 as SGHVS and CDR2 as FQNEAQ. V trimming: 5 bases; J trimming: 0 bases; junction bases outside the gene matches: 12. The CDR3 runs 18 residues. CDR3 sequence: CASSPRDRSGYSNQPQHF. The CDR3 DNA follows: TGTGCCAGCAGCCCCAGGGACAGGAGTGGATATAGCAATCAGCCCCAGCATTTT.

This chain connects TRBV3-1 to TRBJ1-4; D is uncertain. Germline CDR1 reads LGHDT; CDR2 reads YNNKEL (reference sequence). The ends were cut back, 2 bases at V and 2 bases at J, with 9 bases in the middle. The CDR3 is 15 residues long. This chain's CDR3 is CASSQTGGTNEKLFF. The CDR3 DNA is TGTGCCAGCAGCCAAACGGGAGGGACTAATGAAAAACTGTTTTTT.

The chain employs TRBV29-1 and TRBJ1-1; D remains unclear. The CDR3 sequence is 13 residues long. Deletions cut 1 base from V and 0 bases from J, with 6 bases between. Germline V gives CDR1 SQVTM, CDR2 ANQGSEA. CDR3 protein: CSVEGSMNTEAFF. In DNA form, the CDR3 reads TGCAGCGTTGAAGGCTCCATGAACACTGAAGCTTTCTTT.

This clonotype was found a few times. This chain uses TRBV24-1 with TRBJ1-5; D not resolved. Germline V gives CDR1 KGHDR, CDR2 SFDVKD. Between the trimmed V and J ends, which lost 9 bases and 5 bases, there was a span of 16 bases. This CDR3 spans 14 amino acids. In DNA form, the CDR3 reads TGTGCCACCGCGGGCAGGAGCACGGATCAGCCCCAGCATTTT. This codes for CATAGRSTDQPQHF.

This sequence joins TRBV7-9 and TRBJ2-3, with 8 bases lining up with TRBD2. CDR1 is SEHNR, CDR2 FQNEAQ, per germline (reference sequence). The V and J ends lost 5 bases and 4 bases, in that order; junction bases with no gene match: 11. The CDR3 spans 16 residues. The CDR3 protein is CASSLGRGGTADTQYF. The CDR3 DNA sequence: TGTGCCAGCAGCCTAGGTCGGGGGGGGACCGCAGATACGCAGTATTTT.

This clonotype appeared a few times. The chain couples TRBV7-2 to TRBJ2-7, with D possibly being TRBD1 or TRBD2 (5 bases each). With 2 bases removed from V and 6 bases from J, the gap between germline ends came to 11 bases. CDR1 and CDR2 from the germline V gene are SGHTA and FQGNSA. The CDR3 is 13 residues long. CDR3 DNA sequence: TGTGCCAGCAGCTTACGTCGTGGGGGCGAGCAGTACGTC. Translated, it gives CASSLRRGGEQYV.

The rearrangement links TRBV4-3 to TRBJ1-4, with 7 bases fitting TRBD1. There are 19 residues in the CDR3. Trimming removed 0 bases from V and 0 bases from J; junction bases left unmatched: 10. Germline loops: CDR1 LGHNA, CDR2 YSLEER. Here the CDR3 reads CASSQERGPSYATNEKLFF. For the CDR3, the DNA is TGCGCCAGCAGCCAAGAAAGGGGGCCCTCCTATGCAACTAATGAAAAACTGTTTTTT.

The genes are TRBV5-1 and TRBJ1-6, with D perhaps matching TRBD1 (5 bases). The V gene lost 0 bases and the J gene lost 14 bases, with 15 bases spanning the gap. Germline-derived CDR1 and CDR2 are SGHRS and YFSETQ. This CDR3 contains 14 residues. Here the CDR3 reads CASSLAEGRQTLHF. The CDR3 DNA reads as TGCGCCAGCAGCTTGGCCGAAGGGAGACAGACCCTCCACTTT.

This clonotype has more than one count but fewer than ten. The chain combines TRBV5-8 with TRBJ2-5; the match to TRBD2 covers 9 bases. V dropped 2 bases and J dropped 5; count of bases not matched to a gene: 7. This CDR3 has 15 amino acids. Germline loops: CDR1 SGHTS, CDR2 YDEGEE. The CDR3 reads CASSLTAGGQETQYF. CDR3 nucleotide sequence: TGTGCCAGCAGCTTAACGGCGGGGGGGCAGGAGACCCAGTACTTC.

In its sample, this clonotype was seen a few times. This chain joins TRBV7-6 and TRBJ2-5, with D perhaps matching TRBD2 (5 bases). V was cut by 1 base and J by 7 bases, with 13 bases left in between. From germline, CDR1 is SGHVS and CDR2 FNYEAQ. CDR3 length: 14 residues. As DNA, the CDR3 is TGTGCCAGCAGCTTAGAAGTGACTGGAGGGACCCAGTACTTC. Translating it yields CASSLEVTGGTQYF.

This clonotype was seen more than once but under ten times. V is TRBV7-8 and J is TRBJ2-7; D is uncertain. Deletions cut 2 bases from V and 4 bases from J, with 9 bases between. The CDR3 extends over 13 amino acids. Germline V gives CDR1 SGHVS, CDR2 FQNEAQ. CDR3 region: CASSLIPRYEQYV. The CDR3 DNA sequence: TGTGCCAGCAGCTTAATCCCCCGATACGAGCAGTACGTC.